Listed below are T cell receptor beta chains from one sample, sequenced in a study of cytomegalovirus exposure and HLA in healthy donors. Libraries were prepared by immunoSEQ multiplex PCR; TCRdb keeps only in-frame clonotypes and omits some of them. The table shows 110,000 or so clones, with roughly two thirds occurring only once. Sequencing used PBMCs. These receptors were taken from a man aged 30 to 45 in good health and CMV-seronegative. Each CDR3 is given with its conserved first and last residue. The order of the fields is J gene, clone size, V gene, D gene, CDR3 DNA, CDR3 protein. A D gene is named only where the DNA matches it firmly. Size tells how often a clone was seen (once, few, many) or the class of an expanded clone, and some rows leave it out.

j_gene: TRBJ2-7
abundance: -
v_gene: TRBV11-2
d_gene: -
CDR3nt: TGTGCCAGCAGCTCCGGACAGTTCCGCGAGCAGTACTTC
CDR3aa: CASSSGQFREQYF

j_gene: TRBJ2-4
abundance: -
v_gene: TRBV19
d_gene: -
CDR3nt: TGTGCCAGTAGCCCCCAAGGACTGGCTACATACCTAGCCAAAAACATTCAGTACTTC
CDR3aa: CASSPQGLATYLAKNIQYF

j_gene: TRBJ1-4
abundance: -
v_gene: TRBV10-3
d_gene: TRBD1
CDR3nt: TGTGCCATCAGTGAAGAGGGGGCAGGGACAAATGAAAAACTGTTTTTT
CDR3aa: CAISEEGAGTNEKLFF

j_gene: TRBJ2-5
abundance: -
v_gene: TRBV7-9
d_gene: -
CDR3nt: TGTTCCAGCAGCTTAGGGCTAGATGGGACCCAGTACTTC
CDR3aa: CSSSLGLDGTQYF

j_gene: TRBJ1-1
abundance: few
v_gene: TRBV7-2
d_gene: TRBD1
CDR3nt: TGTGCCAGCAGCCCTCTGACAGGGATTGAAGCTTTCTTT
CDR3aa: CASSPLTGIEAFF

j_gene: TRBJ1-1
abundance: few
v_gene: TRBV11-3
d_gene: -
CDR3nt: TGTGCCAGCAGCCTACAGGGAAACACTGAAGCTTTCTTT
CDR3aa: CASSLQGNTEAFF

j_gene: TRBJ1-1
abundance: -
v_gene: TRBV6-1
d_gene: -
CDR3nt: TGTGCCAGCGGAAGGCAGGCGAACACTGAAGCTTTCTTT
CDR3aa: CASGRQANTEAFF

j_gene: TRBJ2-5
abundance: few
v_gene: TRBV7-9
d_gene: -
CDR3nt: TGTGCCAGCAGCTTATCATCGGGAAGAGAGACCCAGTACTTC
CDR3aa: CASSLSSGRETQYF

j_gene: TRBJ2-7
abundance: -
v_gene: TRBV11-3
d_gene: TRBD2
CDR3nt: TGTGCCAGCAGCATTAGCGGGAGAGTTTCCGAGCAGTACTTC
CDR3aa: CASSISGRVSEQYF

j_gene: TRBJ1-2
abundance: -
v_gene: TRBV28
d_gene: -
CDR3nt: TGTGCCAGCAGGCGAACAGGGATAAAAGGGGGTTATGGCTACACCTTC
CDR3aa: CASRRTGIKGGYGYTF

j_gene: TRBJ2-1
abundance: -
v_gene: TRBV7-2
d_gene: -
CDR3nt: TGTGCCAGCAGCCCTAGCAATGAGCAGTTCTTC
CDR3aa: CASSPSNEQFF

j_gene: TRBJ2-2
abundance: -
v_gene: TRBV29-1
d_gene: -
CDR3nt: TGCAGCGTCCTCAGGGGTCCTGGGGAGCTGTTTTTT
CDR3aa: CSVLRGPGELFF

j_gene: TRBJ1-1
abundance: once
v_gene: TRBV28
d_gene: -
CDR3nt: TGTGCCAGCAGTTTAGCCAGGATTGAAGCTTTCTTT
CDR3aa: CASSLARIEAFF

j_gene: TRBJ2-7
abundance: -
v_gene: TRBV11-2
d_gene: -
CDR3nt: TGTGCCAGCAGCTCCGATACCTACGAGCAGTACTTC
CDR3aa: CASSSDTYEQYF

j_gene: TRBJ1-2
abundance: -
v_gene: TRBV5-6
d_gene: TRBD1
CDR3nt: TGTGCCAGCAACCGGGACAGGGCCTCCTATGGCTACACCTTC
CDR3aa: CASNRDRASYGYTF

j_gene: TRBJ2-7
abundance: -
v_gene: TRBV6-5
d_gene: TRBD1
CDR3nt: TGTGCCAGCAGGGTGGGACAGGGGCATAACGAGCAGTACTTC
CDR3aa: CASRVGQGHNEQYF

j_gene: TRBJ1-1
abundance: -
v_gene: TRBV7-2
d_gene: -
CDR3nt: TGTGCCGTCTCAGACCGACTTAACACTGAAGCTTTCTTT
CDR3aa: CAVSDRLNTEAFF